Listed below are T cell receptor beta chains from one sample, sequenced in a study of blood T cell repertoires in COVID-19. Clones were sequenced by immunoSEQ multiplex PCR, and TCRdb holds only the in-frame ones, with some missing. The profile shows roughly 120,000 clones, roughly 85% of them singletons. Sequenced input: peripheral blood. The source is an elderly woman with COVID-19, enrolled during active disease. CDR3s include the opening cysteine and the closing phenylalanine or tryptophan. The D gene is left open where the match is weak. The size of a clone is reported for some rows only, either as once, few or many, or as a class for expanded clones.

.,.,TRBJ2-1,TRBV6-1,CASSDNSGVWNEQFF,TGTGCCAGCAGTGATAACTCCGGGGTTTGGAATGAGCAGTTCTTC
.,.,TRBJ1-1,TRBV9,CASSPRIGQGTEAFF,TGTGCCAGCAGCCCGCGTATTGGCCAGGGCACTGAAGCTTTCTTT
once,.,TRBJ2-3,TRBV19,CATLPGGSTDTQYF,TGTGCCACCCTACCTGGGGGGAGCACAGATACGCAGTATTTT
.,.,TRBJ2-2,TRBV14,CASSQLASGELFF,TGTGCCAGCAGCCAACTGGCCTCCGGGGAGCTGTTTTTT
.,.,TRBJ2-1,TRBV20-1,CSARDRNEQFF,TGCAGTGCTAGAGACAGGAATGAGCAGTTCTTC
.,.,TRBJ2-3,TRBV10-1,CASPRTETTTDTQYF,TGCGCCAGCCCCCGGACAGAGACAACCACAGATACGCAGTATTTT
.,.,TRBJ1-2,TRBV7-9,CASSLDWGVGNYGYTF,TGTGCCAGCAGCTTAGATTGGGGAGTAGGTAACTATGGCTACACCTTC
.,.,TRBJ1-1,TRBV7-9,CASSFRTATNTEAFF,TGTGCCAGCAGCTTTCGGACAGCCACGAACACTGAAGCTTTCTTT
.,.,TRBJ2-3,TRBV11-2,CASSLDHSADTQYF,TGTGCCAGCAGCTTAGATCACTCGGCAGATACGCAGTATTTT
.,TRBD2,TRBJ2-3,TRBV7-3,CASSFGGGEDTQYF,TGTGCCAGCAGCTTTGGCGGGGGGGAGGATACGCAGTATTTT
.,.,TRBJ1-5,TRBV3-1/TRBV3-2,CASSQDLRDQPQHF,TGTGCCAGCAGCCAAGATCTTCGAGATCAGCCCCAGCATTTT
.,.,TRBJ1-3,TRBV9,CASSAPLRANTIYF,TGTGCCAGCAGCGCCCCCTTGAGGGCGAACACCATATATTTT
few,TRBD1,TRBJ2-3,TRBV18,CASSQDRADTQYF,TGTGCCAGCTCACAGGACAGGGCGGATACGCAGTATTTT
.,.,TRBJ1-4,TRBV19,CATRRGAYEKLFF,TGTGCCACCCGAAGGGGCGCATATGAAAAACTGTTTTTT
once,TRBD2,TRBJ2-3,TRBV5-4,CASSLTGGGTDTQYF,TGTGCCAGCAGCTTGACGGGAGGTGGCACAGATACGCAGTATTTT
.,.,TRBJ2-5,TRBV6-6,CASSYPQETQYF,TGTGCCAGCAGCTACCCTCAAGAGACCCAGTACTTC
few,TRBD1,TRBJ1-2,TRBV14,CASSRRTGDGYTF,TGTGCCAGCAGCCGCCGGACAGGGGACGGCTACACCTTC
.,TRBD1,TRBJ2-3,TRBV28,CASSFGTGLGDTQYF,TGTGCCAGCAGTTTTGGGACAGGTCTCGGGGATACGCAGTATTTT
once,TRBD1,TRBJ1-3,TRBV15,CATSKGQGTAGNTIYF,TGTGCCACCAGCAAGGGACAGGGGACTGCTGGAAACACCATATATTTT
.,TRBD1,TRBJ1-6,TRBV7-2,CASSLFGPGQGGSPLHF,TGTGCCAGCAGCTTATTTGGGCCGGGACAGGGAGGTTCACCCCTCCACTTT
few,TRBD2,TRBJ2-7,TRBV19,CASSPRQTSPYEQYF,TGTGCCAGTAGTCCCCGACAGACTAGCCCCTACGAGCAGTACTTC
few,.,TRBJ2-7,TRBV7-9,CASSLIGDYEQYF,TGTGCCAGCAGCTTAATCGGGGACTACGAGCAGTACTTC
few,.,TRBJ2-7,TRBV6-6,CASTNGPGPKAGEQYF,TGTGCCAGCACCAACGGTCCGGGACCAAAAGCGGGCGAGCAGTACTTC
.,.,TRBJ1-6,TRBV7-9,CASSPQGFGNSPLHF,TGTGCCAGCAGCCCCCAGGGATTCGGGAATTCACCCCTCCACTTT
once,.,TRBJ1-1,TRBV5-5,CASSWWGENTEAFF,TGTGCCAGCAGCTGGTGGGGGGAGAACACTGAAGCTTTCTTT
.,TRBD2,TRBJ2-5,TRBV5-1,CASRARLAEQETQYF,TGCGCCAGCAGGGCCCGGCTAGCGGAACAAGAGACCCAGTACTTC
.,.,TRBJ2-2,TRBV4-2,CASSQGGGNTGELFF,TGTGCCAGCAGCCAAGGAGGGGGTAACACCGGGGAGCTGTTTTTT
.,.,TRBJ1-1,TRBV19,CASSIPTTTEAFF,TGTGCCAGTAGTATCCCCACTACAACTGAAGCTTTCTTT
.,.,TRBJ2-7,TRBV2,CASSPYVYEQYF,TGTGCCAGCAGCCCCTATGTTTACGAGCAGTACTTC
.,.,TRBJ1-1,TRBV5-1,CASSSQVNTEAFF,TGCGCCAGCAGCTCACAGGTGAACACTGAAGCTTTCTTT
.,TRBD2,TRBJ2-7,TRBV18,CASSPRGDEQYF,TGTGCCAGCTCGCCCCGGGGGGACGAGCAGTACTTC
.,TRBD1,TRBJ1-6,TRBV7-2,CASSSSYRGRDSPLHF,TGTGCCAGCAGCAGTTCCTACAGGGGGCGGGACTCACCCCTCCACTTT
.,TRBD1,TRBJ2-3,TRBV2,CASRGTGAGTDTQYF,TGTGCCAGCAGGGGCACAGGGGCAGGGACAGATACGCAGTATTTT
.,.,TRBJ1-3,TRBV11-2,CASSLAPGQVGNTIYF,TGTGCCAGCAGCTTAGCGCCTGGACAAGTGGGAAACACCATATATTTT
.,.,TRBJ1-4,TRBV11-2,CASSLGGPNEKLFF,TGTGCCAGCAGCTTAGGGGGGCCCAATGAAAAACTGTTTTTT
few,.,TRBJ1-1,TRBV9,CASSADRTMNTEAFF,TGTGCCAGCAGCGCGGACAGAACCATGAACACTGAAGCTTTCTTT
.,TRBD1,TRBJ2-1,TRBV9,CASSVASTGGPGLQFF,TGTGCCAGCAGCGTAGCTAGTACAGGGGGGCCGGGGCTGCAGTTCTTC
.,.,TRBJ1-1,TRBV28,CASSLQATNTEAFF,TGTGCCAGCAGTCTACAGGCTACGAACACTGAAGCTTTCTTT
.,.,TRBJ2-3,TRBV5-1,CASSPDTDTQYF,TGCGCCAGCAGCCCGGACACTGATACGCAGTATTTT
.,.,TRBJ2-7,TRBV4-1,CASSQDLGDEQYF,TGCGCCAGCAGCCAAGATTTAGGAGACGAGCAGTACTTC
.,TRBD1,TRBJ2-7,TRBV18,CASSLGQGAEQYF,TGTGCCAGCTCACTGGGACAGGGGGCCGAGCAGTACTTC
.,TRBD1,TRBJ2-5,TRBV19,CASKRTGIGETQYF,TGTGCCAGTAAAAGGACAGGCATTGGAGAGACCCAGTACTTC
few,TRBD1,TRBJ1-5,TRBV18,CASSPGQGAGQPQHF,TGTGCCAGCTCACCCGGACAGGGCGCGGGGCAGCCCCAGCATTTT
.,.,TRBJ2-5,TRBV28,CASSFGSGAKETQYF,TGTGCCAGCAGTTTTGGGTCGGGAGCTAAGGAGACCCAGTACTTC
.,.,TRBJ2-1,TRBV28,CASSLSPGASSYNEQFF,TGTGCCAGCAGTTTATCCCCGGGAGCGAGCTCCTACAATGAGCAGTTCTTC
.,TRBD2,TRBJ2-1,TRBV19,CASSTTSGRSLSSYNEQFF,TGTGCCAGCTCTACAACTAGCGGGAGGTCCCTAAGCTCCTACAATGAGCAGTTCTTC
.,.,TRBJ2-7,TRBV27,CASSLSKPTGPGLDFYEQYF,TGTGCCAGCAGTTTATCAAAACCGACAGGGCCGGGACTAGACTTCTACGAGCAGTACTTC
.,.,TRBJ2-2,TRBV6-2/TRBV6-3,CASSSPWQGLTGELFF,TGTGCCAGCAGTTCGCCGTGGCAGGGGCTCACCGGGGAGCTGTTTTTT
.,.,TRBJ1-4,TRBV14,CASSQNSNEKLFF,TGTGCCAGCAGCCAGAACAGTAATGAAAAACTGTTTTTT
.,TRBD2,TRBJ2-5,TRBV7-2,CASSLSTSGETQYF,TGTGCCAGCAGCTTATCCACTAGCGGGGAGACCCAGTACTTC
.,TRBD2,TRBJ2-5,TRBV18,CASSPLAGGWQETQYF,TGTGCCAGCTCACCACTAGCGGGTGGTTGGCAAGAGACCCAGTACTTC
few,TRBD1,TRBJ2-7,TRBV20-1,CSASTYRGVSYEQYF,TGCAGTGCTAGTACCTACAGGGGGGTTTCCTACGAGCAGTACTTC
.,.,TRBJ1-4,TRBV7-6,CASSLGGAGAANEKLFF,TGTGCCAGCAGCTTGGGGGGCGCGGGGGCAGCAAATGAAAAACTGTTTTTT